The present T cell receptor beta chain was sequenced within a study of T cells in Graves' hyperthyroidism and ophthalmopathy. TCR beta CDR3 regions were amplified from RNA. A first-round RT-PCR of the TCR CDR3 used the HTBI primer set. TCRdb re-analysed the multiplex PCR reads in MiXCR, keeping a single row per CDR3 protein. This table holds around 300,000 distinct CDR3 sequences, roughly 13% found once. Concerning this clonotype itself: It may be a read error: a sequence one base away is much more abundant.

Trimming took off 7 bases at V and 8 bases at J, with 20 bases between the two ends. The CDR3 is 14 amino acids. Germline CDR1 LNHDA, CDR2 SQIVND (reference sequence). Sequencing was performed on blood. This sequence joins TRBV19 and TRBJ2-5; TRBD2 is a possible D gene (5 bases). The source of this sequence is a woman between 25 and 40 years old with Graves' hyperthyroidism. The CDR3 sequence: CASNLGGIGDTQYF. The DNA for the CDR3 is TGTGCCAGTAATTTAGGCGGAATCGGGGATACCCAGTACTTC.